This T cell receptor beta chain was sequenced during a study of OX40 agonist ivuxolimab in advanced cancers. Trimming at V came to 2 bases and at J to 8 bases, leaving 11 bases not matched to a gene. Germline CDR1 and CDR2: LNHDA and SQIVND (reference sequence). The CDR3 totals 17 residues. Sequencing was performed with immunoSEQ multiplex PCR; in TCRdb, only in-frame clones are kept and a portion is missing. The sample contains 98,000 or so clones, about 79% of which appear only once. The chain is built from TRBV19 and TRBJ1-4, with TRBD1 identical over 10 bases. The receptor was isolated from an adult with an advanced solid tumor such as melanoma, head and neck, liver or kidney cancer. The specimen comprised CD4+ or CD8+ T cells sorted from blood, sampled in a trial of the OX40 agonist ivuxolimab. CDR3 amino acids: CASSIRDRGRRGEKLFF. As DNA, the CDR3 is TGTGCCAGTAGTATAAGGGACAGGGGCCGCCGAGGGGAAAAACTGTTTTTT. The variable domain in full, with the rest retrieved from reference TRBV19 and TRBJ1-4, is DGGITQSPKYLFRKEGQNVTLSCEQNLNHDAMYWYRQDPGQGLRLIYYSQIVNDFQKGDIAEGYSVSREKKESFPLTVTSAQKNPTAFYLCASSIRDRGRRGEKLFFGSGTQLSVL.